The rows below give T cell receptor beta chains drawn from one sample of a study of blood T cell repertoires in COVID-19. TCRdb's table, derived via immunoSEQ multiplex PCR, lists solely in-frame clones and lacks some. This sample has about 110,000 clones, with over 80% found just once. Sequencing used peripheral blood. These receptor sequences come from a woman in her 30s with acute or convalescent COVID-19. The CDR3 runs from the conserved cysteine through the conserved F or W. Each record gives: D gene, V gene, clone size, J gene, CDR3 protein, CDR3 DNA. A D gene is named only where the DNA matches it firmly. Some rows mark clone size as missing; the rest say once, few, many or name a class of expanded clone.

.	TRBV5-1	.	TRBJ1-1	CASSQPLRGNTEAFF	TGCGCCAGCAGCCAACCCCTGCGCGGGAACACTGAAGCTTTCTTT
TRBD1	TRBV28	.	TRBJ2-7	CASSPPNRGDFPYEQYF	TGTGCCAGCAGTCCACCTAACAGGGGGGACTTTCCCTACGAGCAGTACTTC
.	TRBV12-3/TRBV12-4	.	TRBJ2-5	CASSLGTEETQYF	TGTGCCAGCAGTTTAGGGACAGAAGAGACCCAGTACTTC
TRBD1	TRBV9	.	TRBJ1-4	CASSARDRGSEKLFF	TGTGCCAGCAGCGCCCGGGACAGGGGGTCAGAAAAACTGTTTTTT
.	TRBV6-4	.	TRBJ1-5	CASSERENQPQHF	TGTGCCAGCAGTGAGAGGGAAAATCAGCCCCAGCATTTT
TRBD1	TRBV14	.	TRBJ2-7	CASSRQGINEQYF	TGTGCCAGCAGCCGACAGGGAATCAACGAGCAGTACTTC
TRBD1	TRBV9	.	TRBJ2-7	CASSVRKDRDPYEQYF	TGTGCCAGCAGCGTCAGAAAGGACAGGGACCCCTACGAGCAGTACTTC
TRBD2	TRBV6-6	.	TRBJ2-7	CASLAGFYSYEQYF	TGTGCCAGCCTAGCGGGGTTCTACTCCTACGAGCAGTACTTC
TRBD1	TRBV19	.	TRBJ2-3	CASSIGQGGTDTQYF	TGTGCCAGTAGTATAGGTCAGGGGGGCACAGATACGCAGTATTTT
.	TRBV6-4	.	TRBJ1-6	CASSEDKDSPLHF	TGTGCCAGCAGTGAGGACAAGGATTCACCCCTCCACTTT
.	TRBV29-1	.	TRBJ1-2	CSVSQGNYGYTF	TGCAGCGTCTCTCAGGGGAACTATGGCTACACCTTC
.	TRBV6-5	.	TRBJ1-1	CASSQGRDTEAFF	TGTGCCAGCAGCCAGGGTAGGGACACTGAAGCTTTCTTT
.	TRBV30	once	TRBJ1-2	CAWRPRGLNYGYTF	TGTGCCTGGAGGCCCAGGGGCCTCAACTATGGCTACACCTTC
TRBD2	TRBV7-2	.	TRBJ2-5	CASSLGEGRRGETQYF	TGTGCCAGCAGCTTAGGGGAGGGAAGGAGGGGAGAGACCCAGTACTTC
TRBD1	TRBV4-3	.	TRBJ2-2	CASSPYWDRENTGELFF	TGCGCCAGCAGCCCATACTGGGACAGGGAAAACACCGGGGAGCTGTTTTTT
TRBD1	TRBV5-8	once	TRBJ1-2	CASSLGGQFSANYGYTF	TGTGCCAGCAGCTTGGGGGGACAGTTTTCGGCTAACTATGGCTACACCTTC
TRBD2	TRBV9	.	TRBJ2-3	CASSVGLAVSTDTQYF	TGTGCCAGCAGCGTAGGACTAGCGGTTAGCACAGATACGCAGTATTTT
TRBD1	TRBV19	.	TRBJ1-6	CASSTQSGQGQSPLHF	TGTGCCAGTAGTACCCAGTCGGGACAGGGTCAATCACCCCTCCACTTT
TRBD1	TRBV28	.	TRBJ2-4	CASRTDRGNIQYF	TGTGCCAGCAGAACGGACAGGGGGAACATTCAGTACTTC
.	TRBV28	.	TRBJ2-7	CASSLTYEQYF	TGTGCCAGCAGTCTAACCTACGAGCAGTACTTC
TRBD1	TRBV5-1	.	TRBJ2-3	CASSAGQGASDTQYF	TGCGCCAGCAGCGCCGGACAGGGGGCATCAGATACGCAGTATTTT
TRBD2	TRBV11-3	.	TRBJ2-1	CASSPGGDNEQFF	TGTGCCAGCTCCCCCGGGGGGGACAATGAGCAGTTCTTC
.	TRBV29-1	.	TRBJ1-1	CSVGGISWNTEAFF	TGCAGCGTTGGGGGCATCTCCTGGAACACTGAAGCTTTCTTT
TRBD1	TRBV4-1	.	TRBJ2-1	CASSHPGQGSSNEQFF	TGCGCCAGCAGCCATCCGGGACAGGGGTCCAGCAATGAGCAGTTCTTC
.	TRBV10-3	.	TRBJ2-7	CAISDMERTAYEQYF	TGTGCCATCAGTGATATGGAGCGAACCGCCTACGAGCAGTACTTC
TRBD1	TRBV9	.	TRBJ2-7	CASSQDGLTGFAYEQYF	TGTGCCAGCAGCCAGGATGGGTTGACAGGGTTCGCCTACGAGCAGTACTTC
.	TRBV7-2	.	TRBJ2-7	CASSLAMADYEQYF	TGTGCCAGCAGCTTAGCGATGGCCGACTACGAGCAGTACTTC
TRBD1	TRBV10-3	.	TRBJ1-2	CAISERTGVLYGYTF	TGTGCCATCAGTGAGAGGACAGGGGTGCTCTATGGCTACACCTTC
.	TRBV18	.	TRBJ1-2	CASSPPDRLSGYTF	TGTGCCAGCTCACCCCCTGACAGGCTCTCTGGCTACACCTTC
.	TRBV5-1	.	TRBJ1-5	CASSLGQDNQPQHF	TGCGCCAGCAGCTTGGGACAGGACAATCAGCCCCAGCATTTT
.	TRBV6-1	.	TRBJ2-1	CASSEAGAGVDEQFF	TGTGCCAGCAGTGAAGCAGGGGCAGGGGTAGATGAGCAGTTCTTC
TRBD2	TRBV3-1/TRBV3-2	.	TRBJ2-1	CASSLGLAGGAEQFF	TGTGCCAGCAGCCTCGGACTAGCGGGAGGGGCTGAGCAGTTCTTC
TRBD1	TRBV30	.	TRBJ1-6	CALDRGNSPLHF	TGTGCCCTAGACAGGGGGAATTCACCCCTCCACTTT
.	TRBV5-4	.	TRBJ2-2	CASSLAGVNTGELFF	TGTGCCAGCAGCTTGGCAGGGGTGAACACCGGGGAGCTGTTTTTT
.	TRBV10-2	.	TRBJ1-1	CASSDWRKEAEAFF	TGCGCCAGCAGTGACTGGAGGAAGGAGGCTGAAGCTTTCTTT